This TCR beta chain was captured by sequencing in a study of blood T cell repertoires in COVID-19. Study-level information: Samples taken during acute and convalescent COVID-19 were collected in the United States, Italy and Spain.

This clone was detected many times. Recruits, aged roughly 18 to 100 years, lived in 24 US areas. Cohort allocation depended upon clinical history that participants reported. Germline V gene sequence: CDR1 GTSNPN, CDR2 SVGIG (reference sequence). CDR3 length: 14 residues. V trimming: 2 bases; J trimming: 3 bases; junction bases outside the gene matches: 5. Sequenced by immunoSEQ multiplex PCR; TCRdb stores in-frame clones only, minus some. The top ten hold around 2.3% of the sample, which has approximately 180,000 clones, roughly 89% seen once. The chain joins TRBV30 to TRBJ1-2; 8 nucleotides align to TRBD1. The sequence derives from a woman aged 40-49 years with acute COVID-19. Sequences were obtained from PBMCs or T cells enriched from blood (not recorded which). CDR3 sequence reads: CAWSTPGGYYGYTF. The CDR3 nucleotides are TGTGCCTGGAGTACTCCAGGGGGCTACTATGGCTACACCTTC.